The 25 T cell receptor beta chains given below trace back to one sample, sequenced in a study of shared clonotypes between healthy human individuals. Data came from immunoSEQ multiplex PCR; TCRdb stores just in-frame clones and leaves some out. Of 2 million to 2.5 million clones detected, roughly 95% appear once; the ten largest clones hold approximately 0.13%. The sequenced sample consisted of naive CD4+ T cells sorted from blood. The subset is: CD45RA+ positively selected. Receptors were obtained from a man between 18 and 29 years old in good health.

The chain employs TRBV10-1 and TRBJ2-5, with 7 bases fitting TRBD2. With 4 bases clipped from V and 2 bases from J, the junction kept 7 bases outside the gene matches. This CDR3 contains 15 residues. Germline V gene data show CDR1 as WNHNN and CDR2 as SYGVQD (reference sequence). This CDR3 reads CASSASLAAQETQYF. DNA for the CDR3: TGCGCCAGCAGTGCTTCCCTAGCGGCACAAGAGACCCAGTACTTC.

The rearrangement uses TRBV7-2 and TRBJ2-7; D gene ambiguous. CDR1 is SGHTA and CDR2 is FQGNSA in the germline V gene. The V end was cut by 2 bases, the J end by 2 bases, with 13 bases between. This CDR3 comprises 15 residues. CDR3 in amino acids: CASSLLDAATYEQYF. CDR3 coding DNA: TGTGCCAGCAGCTTATTGGATGCTGCCACCTACGAGCAGTACTTC.

This chain joins TRBV9 and TRBJ2-7; TRBD2 aligns across 9 bases. There are 15 residues in the CDR3. Germline V gene lookup returns CDR1 SGDLS and CDR2 YYNGEE. The J segment lost 4 bases and the V segment lost 0 bases, leaving 5 bases of the junction unmatched. CDR3 sequence reads: CASSVGDSGSYEQYF. The CDR3 DNA reads TGTGCCAGCAGCGTAGGTGATAGCGGGAGTTACGAGCAGTACTTC. The full variable domain, rest sourced from reference TRBV9 and TRBJ2-7, is DSGVTQTPKHLITATGQRVTLRCSPRSGDLSVYWYQQSLDQGLQFLIQYYNGEERAKGNILERFSAQQFPDLHSELNLSSLELGDSALYFCASSVGDSGSYEQYFGPGTRLTVT.

The rearrangement uses TRBV7-2 and TRBJ1-1, with no clear D. V lost 1 base, J lost 11 bases, and 14 bases lay in between. Germline assignment: CDR1 SGHTA and CDR2 FQGNSA. This CDR3 has 13 amino acids. DNA for the CDR3: TGTGCCAGCAGCTTAGACCAAGGGATCACGGCTTTCTTT. This codes for CASSLDQGITAFF.

The chain links TRBV18 to TRBJ2-2; a possible D gene is TRBD1 (5 bases). The CDR3 is 15 residues long. Per germline, CDR1 KGHSH and CDR2 LQKENI. Trimming cost V 3 bases and J 2 bases, with 10 bases left between them. The CDR3 sequence: CASSPSTENTGELFF. The CDR3 nucleotides read TGTGCCAGCTCACCCTCGACAGAAAACACCGGGGAGCTGTTTTTT.

This chain uses TRBV5-4 with TRBJ2-7, with D uncertain. Trimming pared 0 bases from V and 6 bases from J, leaving 10 bases between. Germline CDR1 reads SGHNT; CDR2 reads YYREEE (reference sequence). There are 13 residues in the CDR3. The CDR3 DNA sequence: TGTGCCAGCAGCTTGGCGGCAGCTAGCGAGCAGTACTTC. Protein: CASSLAAASEQYF.

The chain is built from TRBV30 and TRBJ2-3, with TRBD2 matching over 11 bases. V lost 6 bases and J lost 0; bases outside the gene matches: 2. The germline CDR1 and CDR2 sequences are GTSNPN and SVGIG (reference sequence). The CDR3 extends over 14 amino acids. As DNA, the CDR3 is TGTGCCTGCCGACTAGCGGGGAGCACAGATACGCAGTATTTT. Protein: CACRLAGSTDTQYF.

This chain uses TRBV4-1 with TRBJ1-5; D gene unclear. Per the germline V gene, CDR1 is MGHRA and CDR2 is YSYEKL. V was pared by 1 base and J by 6 bases, with 16 bases between. This CDR3 comprises 16 residues. Here the CDR3 reads CASSQVVGIGSQPQHF. For the CDR3, the DNA is TGCGCCAGCAGCCAAGTGGTAGGGATAGGAAGTCAGCCCCAGCATTTT.

This clone has just one count. V and J are TRBV7-2 and TRBJ1-1; D gene uncertain. Between the trimmed V and J ends, which lost 2 bases and 11 bases, there was a span of 18 bases. Germline loops: CDR1 SGHTA, CDR2 FQGNSA. The length of the CDR3 is 14 residues. The CDR3 DNA is TGTGCCAGCAGCTTAACCCGGACTGATCCGATCGCTTTCTTT. This translates into CASSLTRTDPIAFF.

The V call is TRBV7-9, the J call TRBJ1-4, with 8 bases identical to TRBD1. The CDR3 is 16 amino acids. Trimming took 5 bases from V and 1 from J; bases not matched to a gene: 6. Germline CDR1 and CDR2: SEHNR and FQNEAQ (reference sequence). The CDR3 DNA is TGTGCCAGCAGCCATTCCACAGGGGGAACTAATGAAAAACTGTTTTTT. Translating it yields CASSHSTGGTNEKLFF.

The gene calls are TRBV6-6 and TRBJ1-1; a possible D gene is TRBD1 (6 bases). Germline assignment: CDR1 MNHNY and CDR2 SVGAGI (reference sequence). The CDR3 length is 16 residues. The V end lost 5 bases, the J end lost 0 bases, and 16 bases lay between the germline ends. The CDR3: CASSPAVTGMNTEAFF. The CDR3 DNA reads TGTGCCAGCAGTCCAGCTGTCACAGGGATGAACACTGAAGCTTTCTTT.

The chain has TRBV5-1 and TRBJ1-1; D is uncertain. V gave up 0 bases and J gave up 7 bases, with 10 bases separating them. The CDR3 has 13 amino acids. Germline assignment: CDR1 SGHRS and CDR2 YFSETQ. The CDR3 DNA follows: TGCGCCAGCAGCTTGGCCTTAAAGAATGAAGCTTTCTTT. The encoded protein is CASSLALKNEAFF.

V usage is TRBV10-3 and J usage is TRBJ2-7; D might be TRBD1 (6 bases). The CDR3 is made up of 11 amino acids. Trimming cost V 10 bases and J 1 base, with 8 bases left between them. Germline lookup yields CDR1 ENHRY and CDR2 SYGVKD. CDR3 loop: CASGQSYEQYF. The CDR3 DNA reads TGTGCCAGCGGACAGTCCTACGAGCAGTACTTC.

The V and J genes are TRBV6-5 and TRBJ1-2; possible D gene TRBD1, 6 bases. CDR3 length: 13 amino acids. V was clipped by 6 bases and J by 7 bases, with 15 bases between them. The germline CDR1 and CDR2 sequences are MNHEY and SVGAGI. CDR3: CASSERGLGGYTF. For the CDR3, the DNA is TGTGCCAGCAGCGAAAGGGGGTTAGGTGGCTACACCTTC.

The chain couples TRBV10-3 to TRBJ1-2; D not resolved. Germline V gene sequence: CDR1 ENHRY, CDR2 SYGVKD. The CDR3 extends over 15 amino acids. Trimming took 8 bases from V and 0 from J, leaving 16 bases between them. The CDR3 nucleotides read TGTGCCATCTCCCCCTCTGGACGGACTAACTATGGCTACACCTTC. Protein: CAISPSGRTNYGYTF.

V gene TRBV27 combines with J gene TRBJ2-7; either TRBD1 or TRBD2 may supply D (6 bases each). V was pared by 6 bases and J by 2 bases, with 23 bases between. Germline V lookup: CDR1 MNHEY, CDR2 SMNVEV (reference sequence). This CDR3 is built from 17 residues. This CDR3 is CASSDIGSGGGPYEQYF. Written as DNA, the CDR3 is TGTGCCAGCAGCGATATAGGGTCAGGTGGGGGGCCCTACGAGCAGTACTTC.

V and J are TRBV6-1 and TRBJ1-6; D uncertain. The CDR3 length is 15 residues. Trimming stripped 4 bases from V and 0 bases from J, with 7 bases between. Germline assignment: CDR1 MNHNS and CDR2 SASEGT. CDR3 coding DNA: TGTGCCAGCAGTGTCCGGACCTCCTATAATTCACCCCTCCACTTT. It specifies CASSVRTSYNSPLHF.

For this clone: The same CDR3 can be traced to other DNA sequences in this sample. V usage is TRBV5-1 and J usage is TRBJ1-3; D gene unclear. Germline lookup yields CDR1 SGHRS and CDR2 YFSETQ. V lost 0 bases and J lost 0, with 4 bases in between. This CDR3 spans 14 amino acids. The CDR3 DNA reads TGCGCCAGCAGCTTGGGAATCTCTGGAAACACCATATATTTT. As protein: CASSLGISGNTIYF.

This clone has just one count. The V and J genes are TRBV6-6 and TRBJ2-7; no clear D. CDR1 is MNHNY, CDR2 SVGAGI, per germline (reference sequence). CDR3 length: 14 amino acids. Between the trimmed V and J ends, which lost 5 bases and 2 bases, there was a span of 13 bases. This chain's CDR3 is CASSPDLGTYEQYF. As DNA, the CDR3 is TGTGCCAGCAGTCCCGACTTGGGGACCTACGAGCAGTACTTC.

The rearrangement uses TRBV5-1 and TRBJ1-1; no clear D gene. The germline gives CDR1 SGHRS, CDR2 YFSETQ. The CDR3 consists of 16 residues. Trimming pared 3 bases from V and 4 bases from J, leaving 19 bases between. CDR3 DNA: TGCGCCAGCAGCTGGTCGAGGATGGATATGGGCACTGAAGCTTTCTTT. This translates into CASSWSRMDMGTEAFF.

This chain links TRBV7-8 with TRBJ2-5; D possibly matches TRBD1 or TRBD2 (7 bases each). Germline assignment: CDR1 SGHVS and CDR2 FQNEAQ. The CDR3 is 16 residues long. Trimming pared 5 bases from V and 1 base from J, leaving 17 bases between. This CDR3 reads CASSRRGGGLQETQYF. CDR3 nucleotides: TGTGCCAGCAGCCGCAGGGGGGGAGGGCTCCAAGAGACCCAGTACTTC.

J is TRBJ1-4 and V is TRBV6-5; 8 nucleotides agree with TRBD1. Germline V gene data show CDR1 as MNHEY and CDR2 as SVGAGI. The junction had 6 bases not matched to a gene; V was cut back by 5 bases and J by 4 bases. The CDR3 has 15 amino acids. In DNA form, the CDR3 reads TGTGCCAGCAGTCAGGGACAGGCTCATAATGAAAAACTGTTTTTT. This gives the protein CASSQGQAHNEKLFF.

This chain uses TRBV28 with TRBJ1-4; 7 positions match TRBD1. The CDR3 extends over 16 amino acids. Trimming at V came to 2 bases and at J to 4 bases, leaving 7 bases not matched to a gene. Germline CDR1 MDHEN, CDR2 SYDVKM. CDR3 protein: CASSLLRQGGNEKLFF. The CDR3 DNA reads TGTGCCAGCAGTTTACTTCGACAGGGAGGTAATGAAAAACTGTTTTTT.

The chain carries TRBV19 and TRBJ1-2; D not certain. CDR1 LNHDA and CDR2 SQIVND come from the germline V gene (reference sequence). This CDR3 comprises 12 residues. Trimming removed 10 bases from V and 5 bases from J, with 14 bases in between. The CDR3 loop is CAIQLPGYGYTF. The CDR3 DNA is TGTGCCATTCAGCTTCCAGGATATGGCTACACCTTC.

Remarks on this clone: This same CDR3 is encoded by further DNA sequences in the sample. The chain has TRBV18 and TRBJ1-1; D perhaps matches TRBD1 (5 bases). Germline values: CDR1 KGHSH, CDR2 LQKENI. There are 13 residues in the CDR3. V dropped 6 bases and J dropped 2 bases, with 10 bases sitting between them. The CDR3 protein is CASSLGQNTEAFF. CDR3 nucleotides: TGTGCCAGCTCTCTCGGACAAAACACTGAAGCTTTCTTT.